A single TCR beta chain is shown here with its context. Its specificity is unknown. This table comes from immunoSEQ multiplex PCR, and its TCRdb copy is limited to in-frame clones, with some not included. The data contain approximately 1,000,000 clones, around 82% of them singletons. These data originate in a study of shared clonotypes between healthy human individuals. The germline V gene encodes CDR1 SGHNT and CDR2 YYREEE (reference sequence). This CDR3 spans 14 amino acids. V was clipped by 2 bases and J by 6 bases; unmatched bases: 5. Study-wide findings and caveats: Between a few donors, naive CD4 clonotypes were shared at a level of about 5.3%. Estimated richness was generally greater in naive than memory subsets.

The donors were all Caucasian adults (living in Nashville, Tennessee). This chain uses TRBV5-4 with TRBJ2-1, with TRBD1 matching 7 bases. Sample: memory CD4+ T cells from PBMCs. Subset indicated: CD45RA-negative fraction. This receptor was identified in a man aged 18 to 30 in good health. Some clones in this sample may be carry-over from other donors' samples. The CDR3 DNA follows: TGTGCCAGCAGCTTTACAGGGGCGACCAATGAGCAGTTCTTC. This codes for CASSFTGATNEQFF.